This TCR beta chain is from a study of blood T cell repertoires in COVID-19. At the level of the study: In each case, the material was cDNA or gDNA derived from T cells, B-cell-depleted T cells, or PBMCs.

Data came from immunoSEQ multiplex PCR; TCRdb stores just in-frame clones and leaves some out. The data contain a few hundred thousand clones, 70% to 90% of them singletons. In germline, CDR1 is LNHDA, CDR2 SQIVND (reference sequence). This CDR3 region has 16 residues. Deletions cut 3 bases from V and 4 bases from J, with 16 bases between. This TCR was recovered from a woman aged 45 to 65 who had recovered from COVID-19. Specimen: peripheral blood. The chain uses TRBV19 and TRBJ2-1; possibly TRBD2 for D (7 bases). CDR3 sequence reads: CASSMILRGGYNEQFF. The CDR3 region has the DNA TGTGCCAGTAGTATGATCTTGAGGGGGGGGTACAATGAGCAGTTCTTC. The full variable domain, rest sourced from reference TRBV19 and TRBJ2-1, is DGGITQSPKYLFRKEGQNVTLSCEQNLNHDAMYWYRQDPGQGLRLIYYSQIVNDFQKGDIAEGYSVSREKKESFPLTVTSAQKNPTAFYLCASSMILRGGYNEQFFGPGTRLTVL.